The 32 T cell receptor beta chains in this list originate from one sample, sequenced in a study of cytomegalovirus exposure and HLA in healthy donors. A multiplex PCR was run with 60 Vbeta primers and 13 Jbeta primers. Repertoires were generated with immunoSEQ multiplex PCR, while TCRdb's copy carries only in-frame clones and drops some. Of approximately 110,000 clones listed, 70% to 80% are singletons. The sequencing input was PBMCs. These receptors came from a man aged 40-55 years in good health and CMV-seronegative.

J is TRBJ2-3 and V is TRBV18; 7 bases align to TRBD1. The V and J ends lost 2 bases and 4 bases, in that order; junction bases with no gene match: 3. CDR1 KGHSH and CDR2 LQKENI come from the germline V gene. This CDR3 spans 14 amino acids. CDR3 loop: CASSPEGGSDTQYF. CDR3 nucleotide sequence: TGTGCCAGCTCACCAGAAGGGGGCTCAGATACGCAGTATTTT.

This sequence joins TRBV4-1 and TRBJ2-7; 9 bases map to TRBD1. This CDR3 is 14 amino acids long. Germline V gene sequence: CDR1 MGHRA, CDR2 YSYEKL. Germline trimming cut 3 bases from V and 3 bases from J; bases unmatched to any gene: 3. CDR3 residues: CASSQGDRDYEQYF. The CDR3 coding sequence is TGCGCCAGCAGCCAGGGGGACAGGGACTACGAGCAGTACTTC.

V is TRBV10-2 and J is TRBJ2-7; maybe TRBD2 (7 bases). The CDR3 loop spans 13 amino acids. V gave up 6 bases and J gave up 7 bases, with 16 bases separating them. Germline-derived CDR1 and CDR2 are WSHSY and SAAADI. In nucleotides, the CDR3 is TGCGCCAGCAGAATCCGGGGGGCGCAGGAGCAGTACTTC. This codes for CASRIRGAQEQYF.

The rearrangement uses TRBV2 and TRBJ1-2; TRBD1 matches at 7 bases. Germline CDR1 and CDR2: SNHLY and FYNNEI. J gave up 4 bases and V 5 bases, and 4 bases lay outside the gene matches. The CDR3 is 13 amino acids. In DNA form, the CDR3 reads TGTGCCAGCAGTCTGGACAGGAGCTATGGCTACACCTTC. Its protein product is CASSLDRSYGYTF.

In DNA, the CDR3 is TGTGCCACCAGCAGGGGAGGACAGGACGAGCAGTACTTC. Translation gives CATSRGGQDEQYF. V usage is TRBV15 and J usage is TRBJ2-7, with a possible D match to TRBD1 (7 bases). V lost 3 bases to trimming and J lost 5 bases, with 11 bases between them. Per the germline V gene, CDR1 is LNHNV and CDR2 is YYDKDF (reference sequence). The CDR3 loop spans 13 amino acids.

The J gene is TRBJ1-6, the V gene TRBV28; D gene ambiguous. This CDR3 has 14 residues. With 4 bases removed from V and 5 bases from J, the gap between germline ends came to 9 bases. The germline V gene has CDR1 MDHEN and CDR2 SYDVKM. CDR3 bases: TGTGCCAGCAGTTCCGGTCATAATAATTCACCCCTCCACTTT. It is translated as CASSSGHNNSPLHF.

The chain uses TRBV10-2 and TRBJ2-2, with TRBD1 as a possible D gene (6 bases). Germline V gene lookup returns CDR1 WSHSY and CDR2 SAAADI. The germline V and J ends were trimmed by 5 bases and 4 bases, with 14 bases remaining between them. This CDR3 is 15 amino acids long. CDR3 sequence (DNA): TGCGCCAGCAGTCGGATGGGGGCTGGCACCGGGGAGCTGTTTTTT. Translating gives CASSRMGAGTGELFF.

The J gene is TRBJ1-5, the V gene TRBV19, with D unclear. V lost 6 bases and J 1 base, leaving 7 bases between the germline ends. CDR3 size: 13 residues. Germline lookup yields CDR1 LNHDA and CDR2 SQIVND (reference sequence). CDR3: CASRVQSNQPQHF. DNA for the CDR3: TGTGCCAGTAGGGTTCAGAGCAATCAGCCCCAGCATTTT. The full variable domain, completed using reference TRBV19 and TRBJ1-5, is DGGITQSPKYLFRKEGQNVTLSCEQNLNHDAMYWYRQDPGQGLRLIYYSQIVNDFQKGDIAEGYSVSREKKESFPLTVTSAQKNPTAFYLCASRVQSNQPQHFGDGTRLSIL.

DNA for the CDR3: TGTGCCAGCTCACCATTTCAGGGAACGGCTTTCTTT. Translated: CASSPFQGTAFF. V usage is TRBV18 and J usage is TRBJ1-1; D may be TRBD1 (5 bases). V lost 2 bases and J lost 11, with 12 bases in between. CDR1 is KGHSH and CDR2 is LQKENI in the germline V gene. The CDR3 is 12 amino acids.

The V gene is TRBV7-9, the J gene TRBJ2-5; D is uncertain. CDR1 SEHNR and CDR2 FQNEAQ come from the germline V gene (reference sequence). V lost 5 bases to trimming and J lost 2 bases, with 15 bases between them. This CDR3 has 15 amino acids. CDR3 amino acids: CASSLLNPWQETQYF. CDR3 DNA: TGTGCCAGCAGCCTATTGAACCCCTGGCAAGAGACCCAGTACTTC. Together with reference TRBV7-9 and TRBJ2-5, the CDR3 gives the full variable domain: DTGVSQNPRHKITKRGQNVTFRCDPISEHNRLYWYRQTLGQGPEFLTYFQNEAQLEKSRLLSDRFSAERPKGSFSTLEIQRTEQGDSAMYLCASSLLNPWQETQYFGPGTRLLVL.

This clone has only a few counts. The DNA of the CDR3 is TGTGCCAGCAGTGAAGATGGTCAGGGGTTTGTTTCACCCCTCCACTTT. It specifies CASSEDGQGFVSPLHF. The gene calls are TRBV2 and TRBJ1-6; tentatively, D is TRBD1 (6 bases). CDR3 length: 16 residues. The germline gives CDR1 SNHLY, CDR2 FYNNEI. V was pared by 1 base and J by 9 bases, with 16 bases between. Using reference TRBV2 and TRBJ1-6 for the parts outside the CDR3, the full variable domain is EPEVTQTPSHQVTQMGQEVILRCVPISNHLYFYWYRQILGQKVEFLVSFYNNEISEKSEIFDDQFSVERPDGSNFTLKIRSTKLEDSAMYFCASSEDGQGFVSPLHFGNGTRLTVT.

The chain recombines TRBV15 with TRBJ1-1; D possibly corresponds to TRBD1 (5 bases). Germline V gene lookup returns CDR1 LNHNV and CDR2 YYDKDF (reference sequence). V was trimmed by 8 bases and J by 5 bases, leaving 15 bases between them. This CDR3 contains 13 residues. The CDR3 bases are TGTGCCACCGCCCCACGTGGGGGGACTGAAGCTTTCTTT. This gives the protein CATAPRGGTEAFF.

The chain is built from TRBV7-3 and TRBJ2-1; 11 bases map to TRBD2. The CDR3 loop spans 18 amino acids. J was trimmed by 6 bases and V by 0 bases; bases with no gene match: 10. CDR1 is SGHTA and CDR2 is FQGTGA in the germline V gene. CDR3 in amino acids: CASSLTGRLAGFSNEQFF. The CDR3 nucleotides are TGTGCCAGCAGCTTAACGGGTAGACTAGCGGGGTTTAGCAATGAGCAGTTCTTC.

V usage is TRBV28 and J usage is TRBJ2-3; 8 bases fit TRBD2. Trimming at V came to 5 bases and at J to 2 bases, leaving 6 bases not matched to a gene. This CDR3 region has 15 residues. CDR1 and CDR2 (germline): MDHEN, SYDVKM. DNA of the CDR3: TGTGCCAGCAGTCCCCCGGGGGGGCTCACAGATACGCAGTATTTT. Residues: CASSPPGGLTDTQYF.

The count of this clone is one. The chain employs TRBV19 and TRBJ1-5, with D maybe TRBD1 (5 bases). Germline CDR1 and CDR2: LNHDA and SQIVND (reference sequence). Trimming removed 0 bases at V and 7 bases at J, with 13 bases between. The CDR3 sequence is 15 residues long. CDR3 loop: CASSIDRDTGQPQHF. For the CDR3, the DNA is TGTGCCAGTAGTATAGACAGGGATACTGGACAGCCCCAGCATTTT.

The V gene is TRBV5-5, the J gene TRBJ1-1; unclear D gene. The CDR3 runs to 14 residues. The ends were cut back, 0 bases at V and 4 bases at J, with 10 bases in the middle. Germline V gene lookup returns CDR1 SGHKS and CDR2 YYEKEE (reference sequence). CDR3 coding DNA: TGTGCCAGCAGCTTGGTACATGGAGGCACTGAAGCTTTCTTT. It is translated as CASSLVHGGTEAFF.

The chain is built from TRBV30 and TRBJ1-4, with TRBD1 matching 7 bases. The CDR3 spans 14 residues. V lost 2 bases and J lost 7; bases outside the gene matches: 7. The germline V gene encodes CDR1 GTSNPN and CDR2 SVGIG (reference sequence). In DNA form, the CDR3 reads TGTGCCTGGAGTCCGGGGACAGCATTTGAAAAACTGTTTTTT. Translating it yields CAWSPGTAFEKLFF.

CDR3 DNA: TGTGCCACCAGCAGAGAGGGGGTGGGGAGGAGGGGGGGCACTGAAGCTTTCTTT. Its translation is CATSREGVGRRGGTEAFF. This rearrangement joins TRBV15 to TRBJ1-1; possible D gene TRBD1, 6 bases. Trimming removed 0 bases at V and 4 bases at J, with 21 bases between. Germline-derived CDR1 and CDR2 are LNHNV and YYDKDF (reference sequence). This CDR3 spans 18 amino acids.

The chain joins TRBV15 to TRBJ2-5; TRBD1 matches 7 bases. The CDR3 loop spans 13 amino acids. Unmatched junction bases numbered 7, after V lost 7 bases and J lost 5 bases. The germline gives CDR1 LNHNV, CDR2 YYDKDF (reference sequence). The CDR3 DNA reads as TGTGCCACCACACAGGGGAATGGCGAGACCCAGTACTTC. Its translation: CATTQGNGETQYF.

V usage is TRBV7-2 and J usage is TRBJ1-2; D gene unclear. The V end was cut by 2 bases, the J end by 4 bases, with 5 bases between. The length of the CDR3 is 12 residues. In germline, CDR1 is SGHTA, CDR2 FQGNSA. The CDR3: CASSLSIYGYTF. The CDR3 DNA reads TGTGCCAGCAGCTTAAGCATCTATGGCTACACCTTC.

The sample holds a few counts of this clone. CDR3 amino acids: CASSSGFHQPQHF. The CDR3 region has the DNA TGTGCCAGCAGTTCAGGGTTCCATCAGCCCCAGCATTTT. This chain uses TRBV28 with TRBJ1-5; possible D gene TRBD1, 5 bases. Germline assignment: CDR1 MDHEN and CDR2 SYDVKM. V lost 4 bases to trimming and J lost 5 bases, with 9 bases between them. The CDR3 totals 13 residues.

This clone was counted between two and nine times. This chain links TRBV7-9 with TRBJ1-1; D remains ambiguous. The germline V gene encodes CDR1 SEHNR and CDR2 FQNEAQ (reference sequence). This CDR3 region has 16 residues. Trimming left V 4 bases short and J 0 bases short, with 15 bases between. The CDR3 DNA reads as TGTGCCAGCAGCTCCGTGGGTAGGAGGATGAACACTGAAGCTTTCTTT. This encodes CASSSVGRRMNTEAFF.

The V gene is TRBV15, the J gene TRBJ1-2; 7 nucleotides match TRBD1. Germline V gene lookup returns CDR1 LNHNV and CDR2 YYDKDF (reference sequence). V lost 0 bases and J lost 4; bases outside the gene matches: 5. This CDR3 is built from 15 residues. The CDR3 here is CATSRDQGGPYGYTF. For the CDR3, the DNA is TGTGCCACCAGCAGAGATCAGGGGGGCCCCTATGGCTACACCTTC.

The CDR3 DNA sequence: TGTGCCAGCAGCCGGGGGGGACAGGGAGAGACCCAGTACTTC. This codes for CASSRGGQGETQYF. The chain employs TRBV7-2 and TRBJ2-5; D possibly corresponds to TRBD1 (9 bases). Trimming cost V 5 bases and J 4 bases, with 14 bases left between them. CDR1 is SGHTA and CDR2 is FQGNSA in the germline V gene. This CDR3 comprises 14 residues.

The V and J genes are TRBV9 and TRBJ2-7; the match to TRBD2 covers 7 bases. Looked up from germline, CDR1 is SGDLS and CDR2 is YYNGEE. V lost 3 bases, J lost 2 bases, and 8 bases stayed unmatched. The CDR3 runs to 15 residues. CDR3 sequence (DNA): TGTGCCAGCAGCGCCCGGGACTATATTACCTACGAGCAGTACTTC. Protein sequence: CASSARDYITYEQYF.

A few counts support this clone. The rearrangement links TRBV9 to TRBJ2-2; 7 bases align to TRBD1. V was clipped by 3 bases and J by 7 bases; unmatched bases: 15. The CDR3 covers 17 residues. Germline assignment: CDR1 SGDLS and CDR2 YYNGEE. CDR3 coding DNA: TGTGCCAGCAGCGCGATGACAGGGACGGGAACGGGCGGGGAGCTGTTTTTT. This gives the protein CASSAMTGTGTGGELFF.

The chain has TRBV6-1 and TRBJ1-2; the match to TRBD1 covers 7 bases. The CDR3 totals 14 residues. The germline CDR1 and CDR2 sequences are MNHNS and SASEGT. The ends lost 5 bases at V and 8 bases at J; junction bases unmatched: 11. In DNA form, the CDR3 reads TGTGCCAGCAGTAGAACAGGGGCGGTTCTCGGCTACACCTTC. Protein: CASSRTGAVLGYTF.

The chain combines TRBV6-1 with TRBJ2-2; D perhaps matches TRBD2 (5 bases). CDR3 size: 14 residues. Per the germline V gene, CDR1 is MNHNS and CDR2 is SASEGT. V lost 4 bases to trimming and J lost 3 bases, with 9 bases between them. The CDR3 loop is CASSATRDTGELFF. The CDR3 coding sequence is TGTGCCAGCAGTGCAACTAGGGACACCGGGGAGCTGTTTTTT.

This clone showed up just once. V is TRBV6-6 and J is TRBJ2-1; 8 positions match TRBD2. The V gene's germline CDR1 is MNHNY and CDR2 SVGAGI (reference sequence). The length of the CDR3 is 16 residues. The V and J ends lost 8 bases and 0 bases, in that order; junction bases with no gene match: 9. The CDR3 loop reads CASCRGGFSSYNEQFF. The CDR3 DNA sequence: TGTGCCAGCTGCCGGGGGGGATTTAGCTCCTACAATGAGCAGTTCTTC.

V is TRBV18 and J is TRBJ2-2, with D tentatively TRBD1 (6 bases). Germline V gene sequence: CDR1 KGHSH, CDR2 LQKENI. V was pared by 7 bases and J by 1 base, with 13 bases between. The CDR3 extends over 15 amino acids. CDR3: CASYTGKGNTGELFF. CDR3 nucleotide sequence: TGTGCCAGCTACACAGGGAAGGGGAACACCGGGGAGCTGTTTTTT.

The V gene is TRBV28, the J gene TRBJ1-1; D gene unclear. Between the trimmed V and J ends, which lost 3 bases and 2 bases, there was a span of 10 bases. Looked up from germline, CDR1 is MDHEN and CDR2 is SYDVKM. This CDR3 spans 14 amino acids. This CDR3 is CASSFEMINTEAFF. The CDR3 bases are TGTGCCAGCAGTTTTGAGATGATTAACACTGAAGCTTTCTTT.

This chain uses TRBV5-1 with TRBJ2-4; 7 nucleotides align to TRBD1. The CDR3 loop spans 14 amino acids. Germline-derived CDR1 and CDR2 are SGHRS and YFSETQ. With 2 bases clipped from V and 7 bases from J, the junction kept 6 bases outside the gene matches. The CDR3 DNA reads TGCGCCAGCAGCTTAGACAGGGAGTTGAACATTCAGTACTTC. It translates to CASSLDRELNIQYF.